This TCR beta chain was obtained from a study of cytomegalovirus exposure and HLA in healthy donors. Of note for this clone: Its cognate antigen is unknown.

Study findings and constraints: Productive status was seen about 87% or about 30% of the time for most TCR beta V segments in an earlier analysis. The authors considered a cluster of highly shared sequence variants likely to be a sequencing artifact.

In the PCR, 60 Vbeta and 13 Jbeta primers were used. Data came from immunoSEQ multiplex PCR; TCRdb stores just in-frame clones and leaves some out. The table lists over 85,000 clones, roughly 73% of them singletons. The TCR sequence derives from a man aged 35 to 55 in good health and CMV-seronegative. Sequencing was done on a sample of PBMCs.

The CDR3: CASSLAGRYNEQFF. In nucleotides, the CDR3 is TGTGCCAGCAGTCTAGCGGGGAGATACAATGAGCAGTTCTTC. The chain has TRBV2 and TRBJ2-1, with 9 bases identical to TRBD2. V gave up 5 bases and J gave up 4 bases; unmatched junction bases: 3. Germline loops: CDR1 SNHLY, CDR2 FYNNEI. This CDR3 is built from 14 residues.